The text below deals with one T cell receptor (beta chain). As yet, its antigen is unknown. V lost 6 bases, J lost 5 bases, and 4 bases stayed unmatched. The CDR3 spans 13 residues. CDR1 and CDR2 from the germline V gene are MDHEN and SYDVKM. The sample originates from a study of shared clonotypes between healthy human individuals. Study-level results: Deeper or shallower sequencing was expected to change how clonotypes are shared among donors. Large sequencing depth failed to make sorted-subset sequencing complete, rarefaction showed.

Replicate PCRs run on sorted subsets employed approximately 0.2 ug DNA, 25,000 to 35,000 T cell genomes. Per the original methods: With immunoSEQ giving junction-only sequences and no quality scores, filtering differed. Using immunoSEQ multiplex PCR, the repertoire was profiled, and TCRdb retains in-frame clones only, with some absent. Clone size and the V and J calls come from that table; the DNA yielded D and trimming. The data contain millions of clones, approximately 95% of them singletons. The genes are TRBV28 and TRBJ2-1, with 7 bases matching TRBD2. The sequencing sample was made of naive CD4+ T cells from PBMCs. Indicated subset: CD45RA+ positively selected. This TCR was sampled from a man younger than 35 in good health. Some clones in this sample may be carry-over from other donors' samples. The CDR3 DNA follows: TGTGCCAGCAGCGAAACTAGCGACAATGAGCAGTTCTTC. Amino acids: CASSETSDNEQFF.